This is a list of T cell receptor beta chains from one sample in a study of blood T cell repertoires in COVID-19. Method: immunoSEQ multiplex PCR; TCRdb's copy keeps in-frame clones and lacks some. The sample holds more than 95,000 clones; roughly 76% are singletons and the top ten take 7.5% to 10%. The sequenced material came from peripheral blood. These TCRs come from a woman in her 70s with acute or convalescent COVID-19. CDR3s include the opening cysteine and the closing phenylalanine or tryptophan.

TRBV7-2 CASSLSGQEPDTQYF
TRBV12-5 CASGPGLGSADTQYF
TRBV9 CASRAGTGNTGELFF
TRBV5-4 CASSGTANYGYTF
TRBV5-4 CASSLPPVPRGTGELFF
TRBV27 CASSYNRALNYGYTF
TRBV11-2 CASSRPRGQFGPEAFF
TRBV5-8 CASSLGTSGNEQFF
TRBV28 CASRNPGTGSQPQHF
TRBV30 CAWSVQVNQPQHF
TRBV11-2 CASSLTGGTYSGNTIYF
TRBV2 CASSIGTPNSGNTIYF
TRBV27 CASSTRLAGRYEQYF
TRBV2 CASSEALTRILGNTIYF
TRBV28 CASTHQGLDEKLFF
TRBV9 CASSVVGGRVDNEQFF
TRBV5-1 CASSSTGTGNTIYF
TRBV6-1 CASSEVDREAYEQYF
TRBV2 CASTTAGYNEQFF
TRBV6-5 CASSLPGQGNSPLHF
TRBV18 CASSPETATNTGELFF
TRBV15 CATSRERALYGYTF
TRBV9 CASSVVGLATDTQYF
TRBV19 CASKGSGVSNQPQHF
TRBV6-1 CASSEGGVGEQYF
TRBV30 CAWSRGSGRFETQYF
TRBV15 CATSGWTGATETQYF
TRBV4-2 CASSPLAGALDTQYF
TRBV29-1 CSVEKAPEGYGYTF
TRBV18 CASSVSGTRTNYGYTF
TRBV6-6 CASRLAGFYEQFF
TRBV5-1 CASSLEQGTYNSPLHF
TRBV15 CATSRDLQGIGGYTF
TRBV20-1 CSAVMNIEAFF
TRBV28 CASSPSLIGRPGIQETQYF
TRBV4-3 CASSQDRGGTQYF
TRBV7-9 CASSLWTGDRSGANVLTF
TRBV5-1 CASSRTGPPETQYF
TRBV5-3 CARSSRGTSGANVLTF
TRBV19 CASSISPRGTDYGYTF
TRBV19 CASREVGGGQETQYF
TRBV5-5 CASSPSGGPGNTEAFF
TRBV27 CASSLRTGGLYGYTF
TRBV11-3 CASSLGGSSYNEQFF
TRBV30 CAWSVGGARAFYGYTF
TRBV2 CASRAGVNEQFF
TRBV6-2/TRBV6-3 CASSSPLAGGTTDTQYF
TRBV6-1 CASSGFPTGTTGELFF
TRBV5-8 CASIQGSPGNEQFF
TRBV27 CASSLSGQGADTQYF